This T cell receptor (beta chain) was captured by sequencing in a study of cytomegalovirus exposure and HLA in healthy donors. With 2 bases removed from V and 7 bases from J, the gap between germline ends came to 18 bases. From germline, CDR1 is SGHNT and CDR2 YYREEE (reference sequence). The CDR3 is made up of 15 amino acids. Details on this clone: Its antigen is still unknown.

Findings of the study overall: There were some public TCRs occurring in many donors, but most TCR sequences were rare.

Generated by immunoSEQ multiplex PCR, the TCRdb table keeps only in-frame clones and is missing some. In the table there are roughly 350,000 clones, roughly 90% of which are singletons. The receptor was derived from a woman aged 18-35 years in good health and CMV-seronegative. The genes are TRBV5-4 and TRBJ1-2; TRBD1 might be the D (5 bases). The sequencing input was PBMCs. The CDR3, as DNA: TGTGCCAGCAGCTTCCGGGGGGTACCCTCCGTTGGCTACACCTTC. Encoded protein: CASSFRGVPSVGYTF.